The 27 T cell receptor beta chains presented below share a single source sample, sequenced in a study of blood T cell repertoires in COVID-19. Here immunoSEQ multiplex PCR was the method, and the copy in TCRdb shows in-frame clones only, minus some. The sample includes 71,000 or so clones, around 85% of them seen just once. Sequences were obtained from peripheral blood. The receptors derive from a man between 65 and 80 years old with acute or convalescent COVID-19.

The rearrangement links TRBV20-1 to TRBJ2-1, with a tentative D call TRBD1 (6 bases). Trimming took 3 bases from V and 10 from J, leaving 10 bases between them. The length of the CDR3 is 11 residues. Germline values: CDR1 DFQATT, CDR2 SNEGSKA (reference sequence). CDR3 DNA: TGCAGTGCTAGTGATAGGGGGGAGCAGTTCTTC. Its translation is CSASDRGEQFF.

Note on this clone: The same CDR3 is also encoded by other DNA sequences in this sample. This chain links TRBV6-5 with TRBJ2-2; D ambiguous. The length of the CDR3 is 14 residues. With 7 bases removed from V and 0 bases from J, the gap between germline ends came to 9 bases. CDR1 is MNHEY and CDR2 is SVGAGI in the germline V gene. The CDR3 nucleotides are TGTGCCAGCACCCCGACTGCGAACACCGGGGAGCTGTTTTTT. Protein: CASTPTANTGELFF.

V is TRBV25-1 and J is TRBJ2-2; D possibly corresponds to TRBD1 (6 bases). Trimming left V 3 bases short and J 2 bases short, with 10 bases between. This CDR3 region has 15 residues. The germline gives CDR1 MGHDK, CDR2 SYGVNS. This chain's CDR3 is CASSDKQGNTGELFF. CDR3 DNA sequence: TGTGCCAGCAGTGATAAACAGGGAAACACCGGGGAGCTGTTTTTT.

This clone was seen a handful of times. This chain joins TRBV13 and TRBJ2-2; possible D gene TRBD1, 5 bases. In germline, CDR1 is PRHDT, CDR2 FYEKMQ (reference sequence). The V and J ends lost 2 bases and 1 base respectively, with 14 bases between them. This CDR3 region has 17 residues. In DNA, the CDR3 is TGTGCCAGCAGCTTAAGGTCAGGGATCCAGAACACCGGGGAGCTGTTTTTT. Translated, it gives CASSLRSGIQNTGELFF.

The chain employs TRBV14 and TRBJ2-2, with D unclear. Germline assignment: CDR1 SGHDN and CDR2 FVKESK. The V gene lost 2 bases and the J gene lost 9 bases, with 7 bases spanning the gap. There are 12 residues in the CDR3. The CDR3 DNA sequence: TGTGCCAGCAGCCAAAGAGCACGGGAGCTGTTTTTT. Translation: CASSQRARELFF.

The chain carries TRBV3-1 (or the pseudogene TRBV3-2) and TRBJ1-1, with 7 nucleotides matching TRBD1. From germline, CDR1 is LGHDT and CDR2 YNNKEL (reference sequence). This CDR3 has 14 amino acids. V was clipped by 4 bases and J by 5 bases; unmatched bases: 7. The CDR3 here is CASSPDRVRTEAFF. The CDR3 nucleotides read TGTGCCAGCAGCCCTGACAGGGTGAGGACTGAAGCTTTCTTT.

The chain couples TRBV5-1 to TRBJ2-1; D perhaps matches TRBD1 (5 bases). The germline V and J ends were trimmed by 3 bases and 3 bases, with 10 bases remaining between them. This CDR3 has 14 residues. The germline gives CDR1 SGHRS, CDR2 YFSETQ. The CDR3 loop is CASSSQGFYNEQFF. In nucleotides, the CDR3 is TGCGCCAGCAGCTCCCAGGGATTCTACAATGAGCAGTTCTTC.

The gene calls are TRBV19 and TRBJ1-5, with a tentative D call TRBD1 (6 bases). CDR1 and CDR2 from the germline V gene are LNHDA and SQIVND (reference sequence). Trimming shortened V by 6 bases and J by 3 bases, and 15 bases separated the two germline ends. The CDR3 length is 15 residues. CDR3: CASRAGTPSNQPQHF. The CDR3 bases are TGTGCCAGTAGGGCCGGGACACCATCCAATCAGCCCCAGCATTTT.

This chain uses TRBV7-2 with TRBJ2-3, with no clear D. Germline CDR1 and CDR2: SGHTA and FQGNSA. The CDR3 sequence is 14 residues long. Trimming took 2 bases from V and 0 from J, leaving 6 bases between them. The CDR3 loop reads CASSLSPSTDTQYF. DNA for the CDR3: TGTGCCAGCAGCTTAAGCCCCAGCACAGATACGCAGTATTTT.

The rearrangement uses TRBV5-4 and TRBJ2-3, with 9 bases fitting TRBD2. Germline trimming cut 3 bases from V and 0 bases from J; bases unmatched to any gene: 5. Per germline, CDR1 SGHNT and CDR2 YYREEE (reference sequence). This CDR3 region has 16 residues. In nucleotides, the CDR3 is TGTGCCAGCAGCTCCGGGACTAGCCCAAGCACAGATACGCAGTATTTT. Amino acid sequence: CASSSGTSPSTDTQYF.

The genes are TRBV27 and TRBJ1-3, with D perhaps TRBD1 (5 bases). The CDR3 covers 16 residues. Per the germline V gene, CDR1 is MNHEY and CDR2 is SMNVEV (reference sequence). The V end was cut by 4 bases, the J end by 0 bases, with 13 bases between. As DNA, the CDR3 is TGTGCCAGCAGTTACCGACAGCCTCTCTCTGGAAACACCATATATTTT. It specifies CASSYRQPLSGNTIYF.

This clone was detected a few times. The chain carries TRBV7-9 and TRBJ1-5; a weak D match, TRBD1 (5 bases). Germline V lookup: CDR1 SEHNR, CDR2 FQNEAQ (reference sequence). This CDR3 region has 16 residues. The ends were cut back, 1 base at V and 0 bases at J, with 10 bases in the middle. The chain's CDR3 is CASSLGGAGSNQPQHF. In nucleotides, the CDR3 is TGTGCCAGCAGCTTAGGGGGCGCCGGTAGCAATCAGCCCCAGCATTTT.

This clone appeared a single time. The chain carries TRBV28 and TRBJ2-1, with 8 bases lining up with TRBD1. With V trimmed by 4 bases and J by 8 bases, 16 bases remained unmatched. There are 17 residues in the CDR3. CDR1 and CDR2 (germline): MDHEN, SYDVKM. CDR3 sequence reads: CASSSRQGTSYMDEQFF. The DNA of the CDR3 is TGTGCCAGCAGTTCCCGACAGGGGACCTCCTACATGGATGAGCAGTTCTTC.

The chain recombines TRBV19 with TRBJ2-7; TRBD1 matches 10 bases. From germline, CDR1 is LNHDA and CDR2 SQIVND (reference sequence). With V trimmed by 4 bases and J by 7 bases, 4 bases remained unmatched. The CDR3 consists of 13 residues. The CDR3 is CASSRRDRGEQYF. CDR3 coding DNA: TGTGCCAGTAGTAGGAGGGACAGGGGAGAGCAGTACTTC.

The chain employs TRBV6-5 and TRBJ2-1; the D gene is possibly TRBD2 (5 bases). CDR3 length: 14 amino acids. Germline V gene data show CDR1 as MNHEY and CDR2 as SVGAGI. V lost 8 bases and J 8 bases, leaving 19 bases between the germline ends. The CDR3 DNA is TGTGCCAGCGTTTCGCTAGCCGAGTTATATGAGCAGTTCTTC. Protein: CASVSLAELYEQFF.

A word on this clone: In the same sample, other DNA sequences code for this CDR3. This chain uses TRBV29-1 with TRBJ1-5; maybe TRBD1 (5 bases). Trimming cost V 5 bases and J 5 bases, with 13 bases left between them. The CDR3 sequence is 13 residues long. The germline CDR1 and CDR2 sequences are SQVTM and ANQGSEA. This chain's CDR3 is CSVRQGRDQPQHF. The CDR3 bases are TGCAGCGTTCGGCAGGGCAGAGATCAGCCCCAGCATTTT.

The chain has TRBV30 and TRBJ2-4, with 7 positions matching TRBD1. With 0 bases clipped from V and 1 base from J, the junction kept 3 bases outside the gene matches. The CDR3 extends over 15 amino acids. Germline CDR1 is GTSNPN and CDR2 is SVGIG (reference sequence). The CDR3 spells CAWSVGRGAKNIQYF. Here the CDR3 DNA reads TGTGCCTGGAGTGTTGGCAGGGGGGCCAAAAACATTCAGTACTTC.

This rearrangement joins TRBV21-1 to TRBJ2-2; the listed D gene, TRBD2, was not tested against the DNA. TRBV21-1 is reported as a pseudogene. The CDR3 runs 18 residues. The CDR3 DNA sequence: TGTGCCAGCAGCGAAAGTCTGCGGAGGGACTGGGAGACCGGGGAGCTGTTTTTT. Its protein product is CASSESLRRDWETGELFF.

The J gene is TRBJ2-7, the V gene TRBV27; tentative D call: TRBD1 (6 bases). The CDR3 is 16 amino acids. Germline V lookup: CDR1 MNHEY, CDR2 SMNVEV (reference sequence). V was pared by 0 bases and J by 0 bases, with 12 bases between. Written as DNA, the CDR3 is TGTGCCAGCAGTTTATCCTCTACAGGGATCTCCTACGAGCAGTACTTC. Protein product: CASSLSSTGISYEQYF.

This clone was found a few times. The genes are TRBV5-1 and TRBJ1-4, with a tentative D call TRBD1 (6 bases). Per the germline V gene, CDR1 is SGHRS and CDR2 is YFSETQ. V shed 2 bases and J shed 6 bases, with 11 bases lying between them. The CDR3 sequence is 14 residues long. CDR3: CASSFGRGDEKLFF. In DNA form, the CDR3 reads TGCGCCAGCAGCTTCGGCAGGGGAGATGAAAAACTGTTTTTT. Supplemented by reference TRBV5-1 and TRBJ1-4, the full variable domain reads KAGVTQTPRYLIKTRGQQVTLSCSPISGHRSVSWYQQTPGQGLQFLFEYFSETQRNKGNFPGRFSGRQFSNSRSEMNVSTLELGDSALYLCASSFGRGDEKLFFGSGTQLSVL.

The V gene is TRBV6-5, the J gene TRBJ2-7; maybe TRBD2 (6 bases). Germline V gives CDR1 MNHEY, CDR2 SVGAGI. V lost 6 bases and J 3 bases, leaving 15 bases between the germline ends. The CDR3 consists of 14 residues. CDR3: CASSLLTGGYEQYF. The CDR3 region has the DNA TGTGCCAGCAGCCTTCTTACCGGGGGCTACGAGCAGTACTTC.

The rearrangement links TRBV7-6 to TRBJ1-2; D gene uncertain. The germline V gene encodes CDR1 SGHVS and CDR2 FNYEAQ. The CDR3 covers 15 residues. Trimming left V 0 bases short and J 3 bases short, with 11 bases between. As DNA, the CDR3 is TGTGCCAGCAGCTTAGCCCCCCAGATGGACTATGGCTACACCTTC. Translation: CASSLAPQMDYGYTF. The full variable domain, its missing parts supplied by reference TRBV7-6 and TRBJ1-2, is GAGVSQSPRYKVTKRGQDVALRCDPISGHVSLYWYRQALGQGPEFLTYFNYEAQQDKSGLPNDRFSAERPEGSISTLTIQRTEQRDSAMYRCASSLAPQMDYGYTFGSGTRLTVV.

The CDR3 bases are TGTGCCTGGAAGCAAGGGAGTGAGAACGAGCAGTACTTC. It codes for CAWKQGSENEQYF. J is TRBJ2-7 and V is TRBV30; D perhaps matches TRBD2 (5 bases). The CDR3 spans 13 residues. CDR1 and CDR2 (germline): GTSNPN, SVGIG (reference sequence). The germline V and J ends were trimmed by 4 bases and 5 bases, with 15 bases remaining between them.

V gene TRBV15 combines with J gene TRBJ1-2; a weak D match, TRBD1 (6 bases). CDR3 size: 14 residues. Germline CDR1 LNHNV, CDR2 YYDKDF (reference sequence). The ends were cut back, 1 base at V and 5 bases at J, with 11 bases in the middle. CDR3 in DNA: TGTGCCACCAGCAGAGGGAGAACAGGGTATGGCTACACCTTC. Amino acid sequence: CATSRGRTGYGYTF.

Written as DNA, the CDR3 is TGTGCCACCAGTGACCGCTCCGGGACAGGGGTGACCGGGGAGCTGTTTTTT. It is translated as CATSDRSGTGVTGELFF. The V gene is TRBV24-1, the J gene TRBJ2-2, with TRBD1 identical over 10 bases. Germline loops: CDR1 KGHDR, CDR2 SFDVKD. The CDR3 length is 17 residues. Trimming cost V 4 bases and J 5 bases; bases outside gene matches: 9.

CDR3 sequence reads: CASSLAGQDYGYTF. The CDR3 coding sequence is TGTGCCAGCAGCTTAGCGGGACAGGACTATGGCTACACCTTC. The genes are TRBV7-9 and TRBJ1-2, with 8 bases fitting TRBD1. Germline CDR1 reads SEHNR; CDR2 reads FQNEAQ (reference sequence). The junction had 0 bases not matched to a gene; V was cut back by 0 bases and J by 3 bases. CDR3 length: 14 amino acids. Variable domain in full (rest from reference TRBV7-9 and TRBJ1-2): DTGVSQNPRHKITKRGQNVTFRCDPISEHNRLYWYRQTLGQGPEFLTYFQNEAQLEKSRLLSDRFSAERPKGSFSTLEIQRTEQGDSAMYLCASSLAGQDYGYTFGSGTRLTVV.

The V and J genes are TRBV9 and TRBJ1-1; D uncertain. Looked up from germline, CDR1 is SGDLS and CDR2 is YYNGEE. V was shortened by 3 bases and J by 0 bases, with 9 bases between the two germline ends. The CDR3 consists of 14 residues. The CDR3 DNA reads TGTGCCAGCAGCGCGAGTTTATTGAACACTGAAGCTTTCTTT. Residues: CASSASLLNTEAFF. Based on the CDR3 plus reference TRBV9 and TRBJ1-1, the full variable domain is DSGVTQTPKHLITATGQRVTLRCSPRSGDLSVYWYQQSLDQGLQFLIQYYNGEERAKGNILERFSAQQFPDLHSELNLSSLELGDSALYFCASSASLLNTEAFFGQGTRLTVV.